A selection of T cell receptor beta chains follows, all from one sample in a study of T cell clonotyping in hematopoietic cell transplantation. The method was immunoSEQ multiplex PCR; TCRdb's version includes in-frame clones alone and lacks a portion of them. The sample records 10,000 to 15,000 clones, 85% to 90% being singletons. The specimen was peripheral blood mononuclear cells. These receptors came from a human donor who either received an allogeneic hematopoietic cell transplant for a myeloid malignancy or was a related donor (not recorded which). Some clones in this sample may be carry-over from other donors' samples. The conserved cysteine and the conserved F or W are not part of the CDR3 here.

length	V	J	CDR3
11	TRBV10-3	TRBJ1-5	AINEAFGQPQH
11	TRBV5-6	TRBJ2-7	ASSLSRSYEQY
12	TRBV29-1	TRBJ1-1	SVEGVYSDTEAF
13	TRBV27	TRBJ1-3	ASSSPGTSGNTIY
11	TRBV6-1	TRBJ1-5	ASSGQPNQPQH
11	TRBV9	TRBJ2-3	ASSVRITDTQY
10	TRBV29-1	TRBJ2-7	SAMTDSYEQY
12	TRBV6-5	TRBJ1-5	ASSSRSGDQPQH
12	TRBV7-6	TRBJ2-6	ASSLGDRANVLT
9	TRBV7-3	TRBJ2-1	ASSQGNEQF
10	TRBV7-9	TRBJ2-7	ASSPGSWEQY
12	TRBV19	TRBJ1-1	ASSSSTGWTEAF
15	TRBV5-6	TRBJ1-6	ASTKGRRVKGDSPLH
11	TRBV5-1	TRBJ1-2	ASSFDRAYGYT
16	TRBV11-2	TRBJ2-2	ASSLGAKAGGLTGELF
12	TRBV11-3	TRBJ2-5	ASSLGRNQETQY
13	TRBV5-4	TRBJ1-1	ASSTGDRGYPEAF
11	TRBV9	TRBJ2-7	ASSLLGTNEQY
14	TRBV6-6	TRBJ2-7	ASSYSPGGSPYEQY
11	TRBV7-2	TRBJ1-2	ASSLVQNYGYT
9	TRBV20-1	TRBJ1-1	SARSGTEAF
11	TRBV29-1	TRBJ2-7	SVEGTGKAKQY
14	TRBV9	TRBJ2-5	ASSVSRTGDQETQY
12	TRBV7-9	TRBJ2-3	ASSYSPGADTQY
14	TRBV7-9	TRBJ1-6	ASSLDGTGANSPLH
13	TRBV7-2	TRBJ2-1	ASSRRSDSYNEQF
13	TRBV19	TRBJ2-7	ASTSGGRKGYEQY
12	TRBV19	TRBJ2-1	ASSIIASHNEQF